This TCR beta chain was obtained from a study of blood T cell repertoires in COVID-19. In the study overall: Whether acute or convalescent, the COVID-19 samples came from the United States, Italy and Spain.

CDR1 and CDR2 (germline): KGHSH, LQKENI. The CDR3 has 16 residues. The V and J ends lost 3 bases and 0 bases, in that order; junction bases with no gene match: 6. Authors' data handling: Estimation of nucleated cell counts was performed using reference gene primer amplification. The repertoire was sequenced with immunoSEQ multiplex PCR; TCRdb's copy has only in-frame clones and lacks some. V and J calls and clone size are given by that table; D and trimming were obtained from the DNA. The sample records 100,000 to 150,000 clones, around 80% being singletons. Source material: peripheral blood. V usage is TRBV18 and J usage is TRBJ2-3; TRBD2 matches 7 bases. This TCR derives from a man younger than 40 with COVID-19, enrolled during active disease. The CDR3 sequence: CASSPVGGRSTDTQYF. The CDR3 DNA follows: TGTGCCAGCTCACCGGTGGGAGGGCGGAGCACAGATACGCAGTATTTT. The variable domain in full, with the rest retrieved from reference TRBV18 and TRBJ2-3, is NAGVMQNPRHLVRRRGQEARLRCSPMKGHSHVYWYRQLPEEGLKFMVYLQKENIIDESGMPKERFSAEFPKEGPSILRIQQVVRGDSAAYFCASSPVGGRSTDTQYFGPGTRLTVL.